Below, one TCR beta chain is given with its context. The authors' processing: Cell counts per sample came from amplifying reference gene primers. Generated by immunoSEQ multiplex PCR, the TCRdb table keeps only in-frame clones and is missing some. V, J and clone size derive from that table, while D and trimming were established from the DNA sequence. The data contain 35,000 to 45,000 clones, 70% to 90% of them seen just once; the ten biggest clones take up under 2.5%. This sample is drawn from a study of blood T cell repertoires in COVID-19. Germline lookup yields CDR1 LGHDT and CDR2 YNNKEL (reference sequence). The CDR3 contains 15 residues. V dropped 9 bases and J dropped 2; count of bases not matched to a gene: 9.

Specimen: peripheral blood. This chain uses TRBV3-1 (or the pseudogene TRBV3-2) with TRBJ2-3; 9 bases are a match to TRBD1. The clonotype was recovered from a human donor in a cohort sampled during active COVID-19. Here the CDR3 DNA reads TGTGCCAGTAAAGAACAGGGGGCCGACACAGATACGCAGTATTTT. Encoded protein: CASKEQGADTDTQYF.